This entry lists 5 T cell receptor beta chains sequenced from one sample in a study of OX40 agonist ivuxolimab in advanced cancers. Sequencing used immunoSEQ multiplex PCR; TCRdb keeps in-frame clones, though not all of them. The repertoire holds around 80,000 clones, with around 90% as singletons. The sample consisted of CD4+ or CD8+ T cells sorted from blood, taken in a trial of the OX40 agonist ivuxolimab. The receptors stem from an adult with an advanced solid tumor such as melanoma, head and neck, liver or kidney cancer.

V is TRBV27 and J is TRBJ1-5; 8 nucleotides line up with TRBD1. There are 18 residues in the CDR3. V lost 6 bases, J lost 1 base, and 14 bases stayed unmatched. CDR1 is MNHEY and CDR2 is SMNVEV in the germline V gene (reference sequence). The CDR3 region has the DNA TGTGCCAGCAGCCGTTGGACAGGGAGGGCATGGAGCAATCAGCCCCAGCATTTT. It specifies CASSRWTGRAWSNQPQHF.

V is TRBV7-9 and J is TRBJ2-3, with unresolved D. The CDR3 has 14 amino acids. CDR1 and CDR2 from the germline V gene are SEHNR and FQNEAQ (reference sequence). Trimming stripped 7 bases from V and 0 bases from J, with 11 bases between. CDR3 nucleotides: TGTGCCAGCATCCTCCTCGCGAGCACAGATACGCAGTATTTT. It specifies CASILLASTDTQYF. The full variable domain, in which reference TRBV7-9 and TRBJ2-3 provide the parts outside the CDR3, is DTGVSQNPRHKITKRGQNVTFRCDPISEHNRLYWYRQTLGQGPEFLTYFQNEAQLEKSRLLSDRFSAERPKGSFSTLEIQRTEQGDSAMYLCASILLASTDTQYFGPGTRLTVL.

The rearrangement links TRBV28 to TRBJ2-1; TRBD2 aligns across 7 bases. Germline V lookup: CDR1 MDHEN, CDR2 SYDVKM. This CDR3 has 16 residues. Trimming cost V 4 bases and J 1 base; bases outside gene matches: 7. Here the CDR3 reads CASSSPGGGSYNEQFF. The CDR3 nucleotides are TGTGCCAGCAGTTCCCCTGGCGGGGGATCCTACAATGAGCAGTTCTTC.

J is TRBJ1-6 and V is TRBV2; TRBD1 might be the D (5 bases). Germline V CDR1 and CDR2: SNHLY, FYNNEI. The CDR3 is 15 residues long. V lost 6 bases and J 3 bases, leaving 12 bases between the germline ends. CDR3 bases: TGTGCCAGCAGAGGGGCCCAGGTCTATAATTCACCCCTCCACTTT. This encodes CASRGAQVYNSPLHF.

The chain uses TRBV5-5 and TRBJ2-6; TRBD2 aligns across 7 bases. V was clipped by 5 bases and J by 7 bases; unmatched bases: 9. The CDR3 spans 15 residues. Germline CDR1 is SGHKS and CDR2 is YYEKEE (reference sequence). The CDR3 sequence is CASSPVGGSANVLTF. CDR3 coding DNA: TGTGCCAGCAGTCCCGTCGGGGGGTCAGCCAACGTCCTGACTTTC.